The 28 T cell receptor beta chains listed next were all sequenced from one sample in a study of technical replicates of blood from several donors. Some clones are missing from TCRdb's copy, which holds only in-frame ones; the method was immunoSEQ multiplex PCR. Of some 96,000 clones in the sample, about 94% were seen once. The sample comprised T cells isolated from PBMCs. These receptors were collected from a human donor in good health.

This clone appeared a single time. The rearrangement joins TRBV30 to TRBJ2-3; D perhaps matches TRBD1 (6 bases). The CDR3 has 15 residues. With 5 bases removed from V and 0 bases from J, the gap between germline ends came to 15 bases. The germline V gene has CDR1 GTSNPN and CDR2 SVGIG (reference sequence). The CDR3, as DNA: TGTGCCTGGTCAACAGGGTTGGCGAGCACAGATACGCAGTATTTT. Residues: CAWSTGLASTDTQYF.

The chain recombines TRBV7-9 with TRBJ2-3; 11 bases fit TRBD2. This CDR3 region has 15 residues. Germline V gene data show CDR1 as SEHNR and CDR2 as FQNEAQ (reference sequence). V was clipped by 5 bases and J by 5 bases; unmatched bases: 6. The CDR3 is CASSPPSGRQDTQYF. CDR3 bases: TGTGCCAGCAGCCCCCCTAGCGGGAGGCAAGATACGCAGTATTTT.

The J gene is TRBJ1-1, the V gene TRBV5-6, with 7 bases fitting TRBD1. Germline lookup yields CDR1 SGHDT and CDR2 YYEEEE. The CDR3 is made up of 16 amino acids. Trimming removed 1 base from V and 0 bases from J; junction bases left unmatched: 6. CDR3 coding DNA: TGTGCCAGCAGCTTGAGTACGGGACAGCTGAACACTGAAGCTTTCTTT. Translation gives CASSLSTGQLNTEAFF.

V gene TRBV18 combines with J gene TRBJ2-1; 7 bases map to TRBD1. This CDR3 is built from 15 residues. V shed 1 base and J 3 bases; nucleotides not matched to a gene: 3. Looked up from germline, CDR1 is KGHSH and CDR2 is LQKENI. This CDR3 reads CASSPLGQDYNEQFF. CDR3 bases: TGTGCCAGCTCACCACTCGGACAGGACTACAATGAGCAGTTCTTC.

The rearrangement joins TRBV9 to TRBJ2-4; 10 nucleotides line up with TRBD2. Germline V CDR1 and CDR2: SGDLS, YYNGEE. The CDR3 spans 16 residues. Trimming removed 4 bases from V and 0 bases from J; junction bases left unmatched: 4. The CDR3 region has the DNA TGTGCCAGCAGCAATCGACTAGCGGGAGCCAAAAACATTCAGTACTTC. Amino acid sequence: CASSNRLAGAKNIQYF.

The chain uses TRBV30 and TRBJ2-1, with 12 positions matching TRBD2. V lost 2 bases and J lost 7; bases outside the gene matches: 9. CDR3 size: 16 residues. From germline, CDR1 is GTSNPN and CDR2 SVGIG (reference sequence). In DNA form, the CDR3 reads TGTGCCTGGAGTCTTAGACTAGCGGGGGTACGGAATGAGCAGTTCTTC. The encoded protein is CAWSLRLAGVRNEQFF.

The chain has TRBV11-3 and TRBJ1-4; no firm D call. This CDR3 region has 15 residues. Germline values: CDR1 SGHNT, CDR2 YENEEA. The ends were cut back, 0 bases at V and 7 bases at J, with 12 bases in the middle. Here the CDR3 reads CASSLDQMGGEKLFF. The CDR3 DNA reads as TGTGCCAGCAGCTTAGATCAAATGGGAGGTGAAAAACTGTTTTTT.

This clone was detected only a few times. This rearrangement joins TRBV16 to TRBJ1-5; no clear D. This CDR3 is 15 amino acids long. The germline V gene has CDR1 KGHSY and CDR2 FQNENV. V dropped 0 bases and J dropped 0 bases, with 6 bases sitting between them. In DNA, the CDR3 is TGTGCCAGCAGCCAATCCCGGTTTAGCAATCAGCCCCAGCATTTT. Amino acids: CASSQSRFSNQPQHF.

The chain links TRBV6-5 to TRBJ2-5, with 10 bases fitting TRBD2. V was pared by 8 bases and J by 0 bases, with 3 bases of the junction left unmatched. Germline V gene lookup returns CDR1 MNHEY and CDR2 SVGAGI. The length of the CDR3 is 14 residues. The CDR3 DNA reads TGTGCCAGCTTTAGCGGGAGGAACCAAGAGACCCAGTACTTC. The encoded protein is CASFSGRNQETQYF.

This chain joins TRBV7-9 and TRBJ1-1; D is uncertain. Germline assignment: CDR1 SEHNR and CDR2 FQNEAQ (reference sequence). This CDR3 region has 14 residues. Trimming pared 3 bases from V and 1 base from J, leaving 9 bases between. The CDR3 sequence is CASSFDKTNTEAFF. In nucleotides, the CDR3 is TGTGCCAGCAGCTTCGACAAAACGAACACTGAAGCTTTCTTT. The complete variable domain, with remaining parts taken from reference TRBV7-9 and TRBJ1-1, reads DTGVSQNPRHKITKRGQNVTFRCDPISEHNRLYWYRQTLGQGPEFLTYFQNEAQLEKSRLLSDRFSAERPKGSFSTLEIQRTEQGDSAMYLCASSFDKTNTEAFFGQGTRLTVV.

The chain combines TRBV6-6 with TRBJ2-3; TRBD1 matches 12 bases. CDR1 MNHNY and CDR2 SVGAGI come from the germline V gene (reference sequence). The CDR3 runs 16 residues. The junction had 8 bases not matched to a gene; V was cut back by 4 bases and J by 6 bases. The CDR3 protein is CASSWGTGGSTDTQYF. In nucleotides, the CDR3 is TGTGCCAGCAGTTGGGGGACAGGGGGCTCGACGGATACGCAGTATTTT.

The CDR3 here is CASAIHRDGNTIYF. CDR3 sequence (DNA): TGCGCCAGCGCCATCCACAGGGATGGAAACACCATATATTTT. The chain employs TRBV10-2 and TRBJ1-3; weak D call: TRBD1 (6 bases). CDR3 length: 14 amino acids. Trimming pared 8 bases from V and 3 bases from J, leaving 14 bases between. Per the germline V gene, CDR1 is WSHSY and CDR2 is SAAADI.

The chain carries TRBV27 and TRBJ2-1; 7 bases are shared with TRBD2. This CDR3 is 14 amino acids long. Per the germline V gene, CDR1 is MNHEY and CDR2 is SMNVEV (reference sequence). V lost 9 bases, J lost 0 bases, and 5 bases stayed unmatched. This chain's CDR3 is CASRGEASYNEQFF. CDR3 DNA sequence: TGTGCCAGTCGGGGGGAAGCCTCCTACAATGAGCAGTTCTTC.

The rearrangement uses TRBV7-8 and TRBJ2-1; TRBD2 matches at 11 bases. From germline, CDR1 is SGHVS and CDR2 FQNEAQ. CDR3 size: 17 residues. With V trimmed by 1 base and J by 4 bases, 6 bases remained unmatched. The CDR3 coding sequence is TGTGCCAGCAGCTTAGAACCGGGACTAGCGGTATACAATGAGCAGTTCTTC. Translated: CASSLEPGLAVYNEQFF.

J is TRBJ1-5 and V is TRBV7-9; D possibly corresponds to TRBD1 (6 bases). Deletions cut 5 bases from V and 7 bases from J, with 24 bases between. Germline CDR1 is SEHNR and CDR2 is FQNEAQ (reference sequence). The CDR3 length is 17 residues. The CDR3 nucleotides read TGTGCCAGCAGCCCCCACTACTTCGGACAGCCGGGACAGCCCCAGCATTTT. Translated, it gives CASSPHYFGQPGQPQHF.

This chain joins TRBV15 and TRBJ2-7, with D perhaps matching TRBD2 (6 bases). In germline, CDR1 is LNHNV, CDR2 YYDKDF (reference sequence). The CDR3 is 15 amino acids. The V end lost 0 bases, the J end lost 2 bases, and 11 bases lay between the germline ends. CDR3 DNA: TGTGCCACCAGCAGAGAGCCTAGCGAGGCCTACGAGCAGTACTTC. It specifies CATSREPSEAYEQYF.

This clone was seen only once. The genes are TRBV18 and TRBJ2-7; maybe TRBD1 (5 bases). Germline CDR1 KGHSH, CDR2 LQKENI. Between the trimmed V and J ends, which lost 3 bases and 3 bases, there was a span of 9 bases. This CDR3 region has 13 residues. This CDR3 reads CASSPTASYEQYF. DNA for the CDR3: TGTGCCAGCTCACCGACAGCGAGCTACGAGCAGTACTTC.

The CDR3 DNA reads TGTGCCAGCAGCCCTGCTAGCGGCTACGAGCAGTACTTC. Translated: CASSPASGYEQYF. The chain carries TRBV13 and TRBJ2-7, with 7 bases identical to TRBD2. CDR1 and CDR2 (germline): PRHDT, FYEKMQ (reference sequence). This CDR3 has 13 amino acids. V shed 5 bases, J shed 3 bases, and the junction held 4 bases outside the gene matches.

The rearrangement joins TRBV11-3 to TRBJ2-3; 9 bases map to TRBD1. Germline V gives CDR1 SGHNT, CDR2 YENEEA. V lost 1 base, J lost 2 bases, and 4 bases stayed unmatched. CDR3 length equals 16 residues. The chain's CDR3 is CASSLGDRALTDTQYF. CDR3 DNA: TGTGCCAGCAGCTTAGGGGACAGGGCGCTCACAGATACGCAGTATTTT.

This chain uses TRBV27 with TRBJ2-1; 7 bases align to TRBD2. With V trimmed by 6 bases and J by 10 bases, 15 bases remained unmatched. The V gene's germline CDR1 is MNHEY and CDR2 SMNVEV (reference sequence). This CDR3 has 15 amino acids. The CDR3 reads CASRRGLGGILEQFF. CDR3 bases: TGTGCCAGCAGACGCGGACTAGGAGGGATTTTGGAGCAGTTCTTC.

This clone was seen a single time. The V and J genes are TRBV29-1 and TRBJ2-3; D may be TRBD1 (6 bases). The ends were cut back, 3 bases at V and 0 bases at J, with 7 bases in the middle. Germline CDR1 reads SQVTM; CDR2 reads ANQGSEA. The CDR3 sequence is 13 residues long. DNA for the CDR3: TGCAGCGTTGAGAGGGGGAGCACAGATACGCAGTATTTT. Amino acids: CSVERGSTDTQYF.

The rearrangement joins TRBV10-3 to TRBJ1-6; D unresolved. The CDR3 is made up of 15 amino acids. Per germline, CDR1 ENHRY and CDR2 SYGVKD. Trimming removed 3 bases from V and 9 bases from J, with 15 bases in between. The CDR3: CAISERPYGSSPLHF. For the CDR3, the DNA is TGTGCCATCAGTGAAAGGCCTTACGGGAGTTCACCCCTCCACTTT.

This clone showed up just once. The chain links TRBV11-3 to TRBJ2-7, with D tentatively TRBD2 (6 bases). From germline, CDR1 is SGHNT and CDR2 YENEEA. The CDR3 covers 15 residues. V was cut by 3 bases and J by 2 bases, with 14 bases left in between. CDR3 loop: CASSFSSGSPYEQYF. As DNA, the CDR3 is TGTGCCAGCAGCTTTAGTAGCGGATCTCCCTACGAGCAGTACTTC.

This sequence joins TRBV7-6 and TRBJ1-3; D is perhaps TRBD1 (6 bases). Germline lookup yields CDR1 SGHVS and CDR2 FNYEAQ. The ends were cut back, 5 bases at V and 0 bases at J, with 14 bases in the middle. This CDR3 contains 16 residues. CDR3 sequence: CASSLGGDYSGNTIYF. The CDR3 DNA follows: TGTGCCAGCAGCCTAGGGGGGGATTACTCTGGAAACACCATATATTTT.

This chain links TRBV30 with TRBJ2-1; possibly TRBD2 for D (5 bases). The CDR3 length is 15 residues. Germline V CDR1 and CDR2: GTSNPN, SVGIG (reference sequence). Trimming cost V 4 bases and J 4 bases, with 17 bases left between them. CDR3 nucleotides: TGTGCCTGGAATCTCGAGAGCGGAACATACAATGAGCAGTTCTTC. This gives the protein CAWNLESGTYNEQFF.

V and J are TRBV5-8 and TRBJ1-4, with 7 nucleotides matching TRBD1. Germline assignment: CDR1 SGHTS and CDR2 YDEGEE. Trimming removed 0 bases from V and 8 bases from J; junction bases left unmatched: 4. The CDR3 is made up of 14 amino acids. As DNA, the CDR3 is TGTGCCAGCAGCTTGGGACAGGGAGGAGAAAAACTGTTTTTT. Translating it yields CASSLGQGGEKLFF.

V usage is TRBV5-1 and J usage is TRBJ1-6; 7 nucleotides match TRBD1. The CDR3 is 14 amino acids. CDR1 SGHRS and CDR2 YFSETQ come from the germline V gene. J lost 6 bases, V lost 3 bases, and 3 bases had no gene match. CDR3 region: CASSWGQSNSPLHF. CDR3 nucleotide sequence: TGCGCCAGCAGCTGGGGACAGAGTAATTCACCCCTCCACTTT.

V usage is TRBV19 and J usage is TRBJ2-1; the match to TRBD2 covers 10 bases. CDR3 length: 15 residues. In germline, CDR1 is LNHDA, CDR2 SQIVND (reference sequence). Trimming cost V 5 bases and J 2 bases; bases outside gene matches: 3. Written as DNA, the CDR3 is TGTGCCAGTAGTGCGAGCGGGAGGGCCTACAATGAGCAGTTCTTC. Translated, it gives CASSASGRAYNEQFF.